Listed below are T cell receptor beta chains from one sample, sequenced in a study of blood T cell repertoires in COVID-19. Profiled with immunoSEQ multiplex PCR; TCRdb holds only in-frame clones, not every one. The sample holds tens of thousands of clones, around 80% seen once. Source material: peripheral blood. The receptors originated from a human donor in a cohort sampled during active COVID-19. Both conserved end residues are part of each CDR3. A D gene is named only where the DNA matches it firmly. The listing skips clone size in some rows; elsewhere it reads once, few, many or a size class.

J gene: TRBJ1-4
V gene: TRBV11-2
D gene: TRBD1
clone size: -
CDR3 DNA: TGTGCCAGCAGCTCGAGGACCGGGACAGGGAGTGAAAAACTGTTTTTT
CDR3 protein: CASSSRTGTGSEKLFF

J gene: TRBJ2-2
V gene: TRBV7-9
D gene: -
clone size: few
CDR3 DNA: TGTGCCAGCAGCCCCGGGTTCACCGGGGAGCTGTTTTTT
CDR3 protein: CASSPGFTGELFF

J gene: TRBJ2-7
V gene: TRBV14
D gene: -
clone size: -
CDR3 DNA: TGTGCCAGCAGCAAACAAGGAGCCTACGAGCAGTACTTC
CDR3 protein: CASSKQGAYEQYF

J gene: TRBJ2-1
V gene: TRBV11-3
D gene: -
clone size: -
CDR3 DNA: TGTGCCAGCAGCTCACGGACGGGAACCTACAATGAGCAGTTCTTC
CDR3 protein: CASSSRTGTYNEQFF

J gene: TRBJ2-7
V gene: TRBV28
D gene: TRBD2
clone size: -
CDR3 DNA: TGTGCCGCACGTCCTTCACTAGCGACCGCCTACGAGCAGTACTTC
CDR3 protein: CAARPSLATAYEQYF

J gene: TRBJ2-2
V gene: TRBV29-1
D gene: TRBD1
clone size: few
CDR3 DNA: TGCAGCGTTAGCACAGGGGCCACCGGGGAGCTGTTTTTT
CDR3 protein: CSVSTGATGELFF

J gene: TRBJ2-3
V gene: TRBV9
D gene: -
clone size: -
CDR3 DNA: TGTGCCAGCAGCGTAGGAGGATCCCGCACAGATACGCAGTATTTT
CDR3 protein: CASSVGGSRTDTQYF

J gene: TRBJ2-1
V gene: TRBV6-5
D gene: -
clone size: -
CDR3 DNA: TGTGCCAGCAGTCCTAGCTCCTACAATGAGCAGTTCTTC
CDR3 protein: CASSPSSYNEQFF

J gene: TRBJ1-5
V gene: TRBV6-6
D gene: -
clone size: many
CDR3 DNA: TGTGCCAGCAGTTTCCCGGACAGTTCCAATCAGCCCCAGCATTTT
CDR3 protein: CASSFPDSSNQPQHF

J gene: TRBJ1-2
V gene: TRBV3-1/TRBV3-2
D gene: -
clone size: once
CDR3 DNA: TGTGCCAGCAGCCAACGGCCGGGTCCTAACTATGGCTACACCTTC
CDR3 protein: CASSQRPGPNYGYTF

J gene: TRBJ2-7
V gene: TRBV6-5
D gene: TRBD2
clone size: -
CDR3 DNA: TGTGCCAGCTTTGGGGACTACCACTCCTACGAGCAGTACTTC
CDR3 protein: CASFGDYHSYEQYF

J gene: TRBJ2-3
V gene: TRBV5-1
D gene: -
clone size: once
CDR3 DNA: TGCGCCAGCAGCTTGGAACTTGCGGCGGGAGATACGCAGTATTTT
CDR3 protein: CASSLELAAGDTQYF

J gene: TRBJ1-5
V gene: TRBV19
D gene: -
clone size: once
CDR3 DNA: TGTGCCAGTAGTATAGGGCCCCTCAATCAGCCCCAGCATTTT
CDR3 protein: CASSIGPLNQPQHF

J gene: TRBJ2-1
V gene: TRBV4-3
D gene: TRBD2
clone size: -
CDR3 DNA: TGCGCCGGCAGCTCTCATAGCGGGATAGGTTCCCACAATGAGCAGTTCTTC
CDR3 protein: CAGSSHSGIGSHNEQFF

J gene: TRBJ1-1
V gene: TRBV30
D gene: TRBD1
clone size: few
CDR3 DNA: TGTGCCTGGAGTTCGGCAGGGGGCCTTAGGGCTTTCTTT
CDR3 protein: CAWSSAGGLRAFF

J gene: TRBJ1-1
V gene: TRBV6-5
D gene: -
clone size: -
CDR3 DNA: TGTGCCAGCAGTAACAGTAACACTGAAGCTTTCTTT
CDR3 protein: CASSNSNTEAFF

J gene: TRBJ1-1
V gene: TRBV7-2
D gene: -
clone size: -
CDR3 DNA: TGTGCCAGCAGCTTAGATAGGAACACTGAAGCTTTCTTT
CDR3 protein: CASSLDRNTEAFF

J gene: TRBJ2-7
V gene: TRBV30
D gene: TRBD1
clone size: -
CDR3 DNA: TGTGCCTGTAGGAGACGGGGACAGGGCTACGAGCAGTACTTC
CDR3 protein: CACRRRGQGYEQYF

J gene: TRBJ2-5
V gene: TRBV7-8
D gene: TRBD1
clone size: -
CDR3 DNA: TGTGCCAGCAGCCCTGGGACAGGGGGGGAGACCCAGTACTTC
CDR3 protein: CASSPGTGGETQYF

J gene: TRBJ2-4
V gene: TRBV21-1
D gene: -
clone size: once
CDR3 DNA: TGTGCCAGCAGCAAAGATGGAGTTATAGCCAAAAACATTCAGTACTTC
CDR3 protein: CASSKDGVIAKNIQYF

J gene: TRBJ1-5
V gene: TRBV27
D gene: TRBD1
clone size: -
CDR3 DNA: TGTGCCAGCAGTCAGGCAGGGGGGAATCAGCCCCAGCATTTT
CDR3 protein: CASSQAGGNQPQHF

J gene: TRBJ1-1
V gene: TRBV6-5
D gene: -
clone size: -
CDR3 DNA: TGTGCCAGCAGCCACGGGAGGGGCACTGAAGCTTTCTTT
CDR3 protein: CASSHGRGTEAFF

J gene: TRBJ2-7
V gene: TRBV6-2/TRBV6-3
D gene: TRBD2
clone size: -
CDR3 DNA: TGTGCCAGCAGTTACCGGTGGCCTAGCGGGAGGGCCAAGGACTACGAGCAGTACTTC
CDR3 protein: CASSYRWPSGRAKDYEQYF

J gene: TRBJ1-2
V gene: TRBV5-1
D gene: TRBD1
clone size: -
CDR3 DNA: TGCGCCAGCAGCTTGACAGGGGGTGGCTACACCTTC
CDR3 protein: CASSLTGGGYTF

J gene: TRBJ2-1
V gene: TRBV9
D gene: TRBD2
clone size: -
CDR3 DNA: TGTGCCAGCAGCGTAGGGCTAGCGGGAGCCAGAAATGAGCAGTTCTTC
CDR3 protein: CASSVGLAGARNEQFF

J gene: TRBJ2-7
V gene: TRBV7-9
D gene: TRBD2
clone size: -
CDR3 DNA: TGTGCCAGCAGCTCTTCGGGACTAGCGGGAGAGTACGAGCAGTACTTC
CDR3 protein: CASSSSGLAGEYEQYF

J gene: TRBJ2-1
V gene: TRBV4-1
D gene: -
clone size: once
CDR3 DNA: TGCGCCAGCAGCCAAGAGAGTTCAAGCTCCTACAATGAGCAGTTCTTC
CDR3 protein: CASSQESSSSYNEQFF

J gene: TRBJ2-2
V gene: TRBV13
D gene: -
clone size: -
CDR3 DNA: TGTGCCAGCAGCTCCTTTACTGATAAAGGGGAGCTGTTTTTT
CDR3 protein: CASSSFTDKGELFF

J gene: TRBJ2-1
V gene: TRBV30
D gene: -
clone size: -
CDR3 DNA: TGTGCCTGGAGTGTAGCCCGGACTACTGACAATGAGCAGTTCTTC
CDR3 protein: CAWSVARTTDNEQFF

J gene: TRBJ2-7
V gene: TRBV6-5
D gene: TRBD2
clone size: few
CDR3 DNA: TGTGCCAGCAGCACGCGACTAGCCCACGAGCAGTACTTC
CDR3 protein: CASSTRLAHEQYF

J gene: TRBJ1-4
V gene: TRBV7-9
D gene: -
clone size: -
CDR3 DNA: TGTGCCAGCAGCTTAAATGCAGGACTTGAAAAACTGTTTTTT
CDR3 protein: CASSLNAGLEKLFF

J gene: TRBJ2-1
V gene: TRBV28
D gene: -
clone size: -
CDR3 DNA: TGTGCCAGCAGGCCCTGGGGGGTCAGCAATGAGCAGTTCTTC
CDR3 protein: CASRPWGVSNEQFF

J gene: TRBJ2-3
V gene: TRBV7-2
D gene: TRBD2
clone size: -
CDR3 DNA: TGTGCCAGCAGTCTCCTTCGCGGGAGCTATCCAGATACGCAGTATTTT
CDR3 protein: CASSLLRGSYPDTQYF

J gene: TRBJ2-5
V gene: TRBV18
D gene: TRBD1
clone size: -
CDR3 DNA: TGTGCCAGCGCGGCATCAGGGGGACAAGAGACCCAGTACTTC
CDR3 protein: CASAASGGQETQYF

J gene: TRBJ2-7
V gene: TRBV21-1
D gene: -
clone size: -
CDR3 DNA: TGTGCCAGCAGCCGCTCCCAAAGCGGGGACCCAGCCTACGAGCAGTACTTC
CDR3 protein: CASSRSQSGDPAYEQYF

J gene: TRBJ2-5
V gene: TRBV5-1
D gene: TRBD1
clone size: -
CDR3 DNA: TGCGCCAGCAGCTCCCTCCGGGACAGGGGACGGGAGACCCAGTACTTC
CDR3 protein: CASSSLRDRGRETQYF

J gene: TRBJ2-7
V gene: TRBV30
D gene: TRBD1
clone size: -
CDR3 DNA: TGTGCCTGGAGTAGGGGACAGGGCATGTCCTACGAGCAGTACTTC
CDR3 protein: CAWSRGQGMSYEQYF

J gene: TRBJ2-7
V gene: TRBV7-6
D gene: -
clone size: -
CDR3 DNA: TGTGCCAGCAGCGACTCGGTTTCTGGCGACGAGCAGTACTTC
CDR3 protein: CASSDSVSGDEQYF

J gene: TRBJ1-4
V gene: TRBV28
D gene: -
clone size: once
CDR3 DNA: TGTGCCAGCAGTGTGGCCGGGACTACTAATGAAAAACTGTTTTTT
CDR3 protein: CASSVAGTTNEKLFF

J gene: TRBJ2-7
V gene: TRBV2
D gene: TRBD2
clone size: -
CDR3 DNA: TGTGCCAGCAGCGTACTAGCGGGAGGGCCCAACGAGCAGTACTTC
CDR3 protein: CASSVLAGGPNEQYF

J gene: TRBJ2-7
V gene: TRBV6-5
D gene: TRBD2
clone size: -
CDR3 DNA: TGTGCCTCCAGACTAGCGGGAGGACGACACGAGCAGTACTTC
CDR3 protein: CASRLAGGRHEQYF

J gene: TRBJ2-7
V gene: TRBV5-4
D gene: TRBD1
clone size: -
CDR3 DNA: TGTGCCAGCAGCTTCAGGGGGACATCCTACGAGCAGTACTTC
CDR3 protein: CASSFRGTSYEQYF

J gene: TRBJ2-7
V gene: TRBV5-4
D gene: TRBD1
clone size: few
CDR3 DNA: TGTGCCAGCAGCGAGTGGGAAGGAGGACAGGGCCCTTACGAGCAGTACTTC
CDR3 protein: CASSEWEGGQGPYEQYF

J gene: TRBJ1-1
V gene: TRBV25-1
D gene: -
clone size: -
CDR3 DNA: TGTGCCAGCAGTGCGGGGGTCACTGAAGCTTTCTTT
CDR3 protein: CASSAGVTEAFF

J gene: TRBJ2-7
V gene: TRBV18
D gene: TRBD2
clone size: -
CDR3 DNA: TGTGCCAGCTCACCACTGCGGGGCGGGAGCTCCTACGAGCAGTACTTC
CDR3 protein: CASSPLRGGSSYEQYF

J gene: TRBJ2-1
V gene: TRBV7-9
D gene: -
clone size: many
CDR3 DNA: TGTGCCAGCAGCTTAGGAGGGGGCAATGAGCAGTTCTTC
CDR3 protein: CASSLGGGNEQFF

J gene: TRBJ1-5
V gene: TRBV11-2
D gene: -
clone size: -
CDR3 DNA: TGTGCCAGCAGCTTAGGGGGTGGGGGGGCCAGACAGCCCCAGCATTTT
CDR3 protein: CASSLGGGGARQPQHF

J gene: TRBJ1-4
V gene: TRBV4-3
D gene: -
clone size: -
CDR3 DNA: TGCGCCAGCAGCCAAGGGGACTTACGGGAAAAACTGTTTTTT
CDR3 protein: CASSQGDLREKLFF

J gene: TRBJ2-5
V gene: TRBV7-3
D gene: -
clone size: -
CDR3 DNA: TGTGCCAGCAGCCCAGGGACACAAGAGACCCAGTACTTC
CDR3 protein: CASSPGTQETQYF

J gene: TRBJ1-6
V gene: TRBV7-9
D gene: -
clone size: -
CDR3 DNA: TGTGCCAGCAGCTTAAGGGATGGAGGAAATTCACCCCTCCACTTT
CDR3 protein: CASSLRDGGNSPLHF

J gene: TRBJ2-5
V gene: TRBV27
D gene: TRBD2
clone size: -
CDR3 DNA: TGTGCCAGCAGCCTCACTAGCGGGAGGGCCTTAGAGACCCAGTACTTC
CDR3 protein: CASSLTSGRALETQYF

J gene: TRBJ1-2
V gene: TRBV28
D gene: -
clone size: -
CDR3 DNA: TGTGCCAGCAGTCCCCAAGGTAGGAGCGTTGATGGCTACACCTTC
CDR3 protein: CASSPQGRSVDGYTF

J gene: TRBJ1-5
V gene: TRBV20-1
D gene: -
clone size: -
CDR3 DNA: TGCAGTGCTAGCCTGGGAGGGCCCCAGCATTTT
CDR3 protein: CSASLGGPQHF

J gene: TRBJ2-3
V gene: TRBV4-1
D gene: -
clone size: -
CDR3 DNA: TGCGCCAGCAGCCAAATACTAGGCACAGATACGCAGTATTTT
CDR3 protein: CASSQILGTDTQYF

J gene: TRBJ2-2
V gene: TRBV7-9
D gene: TRBD1
clone size: once
CDR3 DNA: TGTGCCAGCAGCTTGCAGGGGGCGAACACCGGGGAGCTGTTTTTT
CDR3 protein: CASSLQGANTGELFF